A selection of T cell receptor beta chains follows, all from one sample in a study of control samples from healthy donors and cancer patients. Data came from immunoSEQ multiplex PCR; TCRdb stores just in-frame clones and leaves some out. The sample consists of fewer than 95,000 clones, roughly 84% of them appearing once. Sequenced input: blood. These receptors all come from a woman in her 40s in good health. Both conserved end residues are part of each CDR3. D genes are given only for firm matches. Only some rows state a clone size, as once, few, many or a class for expanded clones.

D gene,J gene,clone size,V gene,CDR3 protein,CDR3 DNA
.,TRBJ2-6,.,TRBV29-1,CSVAQGPGANVLTF,TGCAGCGTTGCACAGGGTCCCGGGGCCAACGTCCTGACTTTC
.,TRBJ1-3,.,TRBV9,CASSAHNWGPGYF,TGTGCCAGCAGCGCCCACAACTGGGGTCCGGGATATTTT
.,TRBJ1-1,once,TRBV3-1/TRBV3-2,CASSPSLQLNTEAFF,TGTGCCAGCAGCCCCAGCTTGCAACTGAACACTGAAGCTTTCTTT
TRBD2,TRBJ2-2,.,TRBV9,CASSLAAGGPTGELFF,TGTGCCAGCAGTCTGGCGGCGGGGGGGCCCACCGGGGAGCTGTTTTTT
TRBD1,TRBJ2-7,.,TRBV7-8,CASSLDTGGEQYF,TGTGCCAGCAGCTTAGACACAGGGGGCGAGCAGTACTTC
.,TRBJ1-2,.,TRBV10-1,CASSEWNYGYTF,TGCGCCAGCAGTGAATGGAACTATGGCTACACCTTC
.,TRBJ2-7,.,TRBV6-5,CASSTGGLTQYEQYF,TGTGCCAGCAGTACCGGGGGCCTAACGCAATACGAGCAGTACTTC
TRBD1,TRBJ2-7,.,TRBV19,CASSSSAGTAGRYF,TGTGCCAGTAGTAGTTCTGCCGGGACAGCCGGCCGATACTTC
TRBD2,TRBJ2-1,.,TRBV5-5,CASSSYLGLAGGNEQFF,TGTGCCAGCAGCTCATACTTGGGACTAGCGGGGGGCAATGAGCAGTTCTTC
TRBD2,TRBJ2-7,.,TRBV11-3,CASSRGRGAYEQYF,TGTGCCAGCAGCCGCGGGCGGGGGGCGTATGAGCAGTACTTC
.,TRBJ2-5,.,TRBV24-1,CATRGQGTGETQYF,TGTGCCACCCGTGGCCAGGGGACGGGGGAGACCCAGTACTTC
TRBD2,TRBJ2-7,once,TRBV15,CATSRQLAAYEQYF,TGTGCCACCAGCAGACAACTAGCGGCATACGAGCAGTACTTC
.,TRBJ2-7,.,TRBV5-1,CASSLARQGSHEQYF,TGCGCCAGCAGCTTGGCAAGGCAAGGCTCGCACGAGCAGTACTTC
.,TRBJ1-5,.,TRBV5-5,CASSFEGGEVDQPQHF,TGTGCCAGCAGCTTTGAGGGCGGAGAAGTGGATCAGCCCCAGCATTTT
.,TRBJ1-2,.,TRBV5-5,CASSRGEGNYGYTF,TGTGCCAGCAGCCGGGGGGAGGGTAACTATGGCTACACCTTC
.,TRBJ1-4,once,TRBV19,CASSLFRDGNEKLFF,TGTGCCAGTAGTTTATTCCGGGACGGGAATGAAAAACTGTTTTTT
.,TRBJ1-4,.,TRBV4-3,CASSQYITTNEKLFF,TGCGCCAGCAGCCAGTATATCACAACTAATGAAAAACTGTTTTTT
.,TRBJ1-5,.,TRBV19,CASSTGVDQPQHF,TGTGCCAGTAGTACAGGGGTCGATCAGCCCCAGCATTTT
.,TRBJ1-6,.,TRBV18,CASSPAAGGGNSPLHF,TGTGCCAGCTCACCAGCGGCTGGGGGGGGCAATTCACCCCTCCACTTT
TRBD2,TRBJ2-2,few,TRBV4-1,CASSQDLFGLAGGTGELFF,TGCGCCAGCAGCCAAGATCTCTTTGGTCTAGCGGGGGGGACCGGGGAGCTGTTTTTT
TRBD2,TRBJ2-3,.,TRBV4-3,CASSQQTTSGPAGTQYF,TGCGCCAGCAGCCAACAAACGACTAGCGGCCCAGCAGGTACGCAGTATTTT
.,TRBJ1-5,.,TRBV6-5,CASSYSKGLGPQHF,TGTGCCAGCAGTTACTCGAAGGGGCTCGGGCCCCAGCATTTT